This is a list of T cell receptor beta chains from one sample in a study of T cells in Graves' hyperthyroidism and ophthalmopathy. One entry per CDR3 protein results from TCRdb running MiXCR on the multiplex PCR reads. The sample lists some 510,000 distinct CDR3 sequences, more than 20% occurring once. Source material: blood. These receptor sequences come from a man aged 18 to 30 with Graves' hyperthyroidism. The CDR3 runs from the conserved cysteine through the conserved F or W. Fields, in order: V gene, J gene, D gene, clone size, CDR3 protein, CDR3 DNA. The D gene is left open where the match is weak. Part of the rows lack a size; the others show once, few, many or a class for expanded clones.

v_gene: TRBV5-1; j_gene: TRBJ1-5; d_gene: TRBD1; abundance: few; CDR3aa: CASSLEAGGFNQPQHF; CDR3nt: TGCGCCAGCAGCTTGGAGGCAGGGGGTTTCAATCAGCCCCAGCATTTT
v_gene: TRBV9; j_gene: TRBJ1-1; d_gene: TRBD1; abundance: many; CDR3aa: CASSAGQGEGDTEAFF; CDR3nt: TGTGCCAGCAGCGCGGGACAGGGAGAGGGGGACACTGAAGCTTTCTTT
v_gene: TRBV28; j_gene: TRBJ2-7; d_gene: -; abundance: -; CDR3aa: CASIHPSRGSEQYF; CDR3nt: TGTGCCAGCATCCACCCATCCCGGGGATCCGAGCAGTACTTC
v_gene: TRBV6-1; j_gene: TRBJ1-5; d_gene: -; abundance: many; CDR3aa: CASSEVWGSNQPQHF; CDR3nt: TGTGCCAGCAGTGAAGTCTGGGGGAGCAATCAGCCCCAGCATTTT
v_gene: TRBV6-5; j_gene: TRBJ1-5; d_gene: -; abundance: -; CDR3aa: CASSYSSYMGGQPKHF; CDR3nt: TGTGCCAGCAGTTACTCGAGTTATATGGGTGGTCAGCCCAAGCATTTT
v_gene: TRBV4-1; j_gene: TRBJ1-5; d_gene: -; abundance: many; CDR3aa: CASSPLGRSQNQPQHF; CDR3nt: TGCGCCAGCAGCCCCCTAGGAAGGTCTCAGAATCAGCCCCAGCATTTT
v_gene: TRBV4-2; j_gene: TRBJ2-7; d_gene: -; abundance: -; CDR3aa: CASSQDISRGSEQYF; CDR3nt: TGTGCCAGCAGCCAAGATATATCCAGGGGCAGCGAGCAGTACTTC
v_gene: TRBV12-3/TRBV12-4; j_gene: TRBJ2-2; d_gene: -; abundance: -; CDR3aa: CASQLASTGELFF; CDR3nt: TGTGCCAGCCAACTAGCATCCACCGGGGAGCTGTTTTTT
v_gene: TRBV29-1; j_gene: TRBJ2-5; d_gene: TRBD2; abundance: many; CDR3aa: CSSSGLAGGEETQYF; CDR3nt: TGCAGCTCAAGCGGACTAGCGGGGGGGGAAGAGACCCAGTACTTC
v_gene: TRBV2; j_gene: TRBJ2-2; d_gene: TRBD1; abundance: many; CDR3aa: CAMTGDLTGELFF; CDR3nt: TGTGCCATGACAGGGGACCTCACCGGGGAGCTGTTTTTT
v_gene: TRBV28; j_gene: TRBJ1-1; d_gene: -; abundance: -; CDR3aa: CASSLATREAFF; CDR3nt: TGTGCCAGCAGTTTAGCCACCCGTGAAGCTTTCTTT
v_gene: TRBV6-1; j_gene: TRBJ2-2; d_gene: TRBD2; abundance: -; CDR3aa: CASSEVPSGGPNTGELFF; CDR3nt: TGTGCCAGCAGTGAAGTCCCGAGCGGGGGCCCGAACACCGGGGAGCTGTTTTTT
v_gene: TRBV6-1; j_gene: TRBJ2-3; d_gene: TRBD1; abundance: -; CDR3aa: CASRRQGRNTDTQYF; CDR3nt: TGTGCCAGCAGAAGACAGGGGCGCAACACAGATACGCAGTATTTT
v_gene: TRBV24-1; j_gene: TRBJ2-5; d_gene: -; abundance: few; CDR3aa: CATSDTPGLGKETQYF; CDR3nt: TGTGCCACCAGTGATACTCCGGGACTGGGAAAAGAGACCCAGTACTTC
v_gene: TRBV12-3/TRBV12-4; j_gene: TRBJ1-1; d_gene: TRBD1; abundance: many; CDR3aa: CAGRGLDTEAFF; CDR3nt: TGTGCCGGCAGGGGGCTTGACACTGAAGCTTTCTTT
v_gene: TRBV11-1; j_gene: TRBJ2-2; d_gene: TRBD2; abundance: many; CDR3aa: CASSPTRLAGGPRTGELFF; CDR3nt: TGTGCCAGCAGCCCTACCAGACTAGCGGGGGGCCCAAGGACCGGGGAGCTGTTTTTT
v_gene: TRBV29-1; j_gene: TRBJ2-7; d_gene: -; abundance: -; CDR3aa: CSVDLGNEQYF; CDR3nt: TGCAGCGTTGATCTAGGTAACGAGCAGTACTTC
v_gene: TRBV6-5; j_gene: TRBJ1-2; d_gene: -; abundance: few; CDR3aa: CASSYGTASVGYTF; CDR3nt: TGTGCCAGCAGTTACGGGACCGCCTCAGTTGGCTACACCTTC
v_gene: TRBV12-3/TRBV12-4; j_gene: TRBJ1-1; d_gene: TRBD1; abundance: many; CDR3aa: CASTLTGDTEAFF; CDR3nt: TGTGCCAGCACCTTGACAGGGGACACTGAAGCTTTCTTT
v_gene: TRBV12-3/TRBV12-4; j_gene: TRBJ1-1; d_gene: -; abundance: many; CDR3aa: CASSLTSVGTEAFF; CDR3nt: TGTGCCAGCAGTTTAACCAGCGTAGGTACTGAAGCTTTCTTT
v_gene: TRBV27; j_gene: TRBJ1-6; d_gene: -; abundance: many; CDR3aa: CASSPWTGIGSPLHF; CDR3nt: TGTGCCAGCAGTCCTTGGACCGGGATTGGTTCACCCCTCCACTTT
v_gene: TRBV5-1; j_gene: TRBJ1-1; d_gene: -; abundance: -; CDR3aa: CASSLGTTVDTEAFF; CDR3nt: TGCGCCAGCAGCTTGGGGACAACTGTGGACACTGAAGCTTTCTTT
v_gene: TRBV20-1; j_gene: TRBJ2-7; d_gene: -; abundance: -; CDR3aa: CSASTDPTYEQYF; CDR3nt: TGCAGTGCTAGTACGGATCCCACCTACGAGCAGTACTTC